This T cell receptor beta chain was sequenced in a study of response to subunit inactivated influenza vaccine. The CDR3 is 15 amino acids. The ends were cut back, 4 bases at V and 2 bases at J, with 14 bases in the middle. Germline V gene data show CDR1 as SGHRS and CDR2 as YFSETQ. TCRdb redid the calling of the RT-PCR reads with MiXCR, one entry per CDR3 protein. Of approximately 530,000 distinct CDR3 sequences listed, 10% to 15% are singletons. V gene TRBV5-1 combines with J gene TRBJ2-3, with D uncertain. Here the sequenced sample was PBMCs from blood, taken about 6 weeks after vaccination. This TCR was sampled from a man aged 50 to 60 who received an inactivated influenza vaccine. This chain's CDR3 is CASSPEAQPTDTQYF. The CDR3 DNA reads as TGCGCCAGCAGCCCCGAGGCCCAACCCACAGATACGCAGTATTTT.